A selection of T cell receptor beta chains follows, all from one sample in a study of human T cells and chemical hapten exposure. TCRdb re-derived calls from the RACE reads in MiXCR, one entry per CDR3 protein. Seen here are approximately 90,000 distinct CDR3 sequences, approximately 8.2% observed once, and the top ten hold about 3.1%. The sample taken for sequencing was whole blood. Receptor source: a female donor in good health. Some clones in this sample may be carry-over from other donors' samples. CDR3s include the opening cysteine and the closing phenylalanine or tryptophan.

v_call	cdr3_aa
TRBV5-1	CASCRVGTYEQYF
TRBV6-6	CASSYAGSGEQFF
TRBV5-4	CASSMEYQETQYF
TRBV6-5	CASSYRSGPSYEQYF
TRBV20-1	CSARDQGQVYLRGQYF
TRBV6-1	CASSPTGPNGGELFF
TRBV5-4	CASSFSPLGGQEQFF
TRBV6-1	CASSAWQEEETQYF
TRBV11-2	CASSPQGSSTDTQYF
TRBV20-1	CSACPGLAGPTAKNIQYF
TRBV6-6	CASSYSNGDLYTF
TRBV7-2	CASSSVDRGRMNTEAFF
TRBV4-3	CASSQGYLAGEKATDTQYF
TRBV27	CASSLFVGDTQYF
TRBV12-3/TRBV12-4	CASSGTSPRPQHF